This record looks at one T cell receptor (beta chain) sequence and its context. Its antigen is currently unknown. The library was made from cDNA and included unique molecular identifiers. Each CDR3 protein gets one entry after TCRdb re-called the PCR reads with MiXCR. Of roughly 600,000 distinct CDR3 sequences listed, 44% are singletons. Germline CDR1 and CDR2: SGHRS and YFSETQ. CDR3 length: 14 amino acids. Deletions cut 4 bases from V and 6 bases from J, with 16 bases between. This sample stems from a study of post-analysis software for immune sequencing data. Study results and caveats: About 5 TRBV segments, including TRBV5-6, TRBV5-1 and TRBV20-1, were more frequent in patients than controls.

Sequencing was performed on blood. V gene TRBV5-1 combines with J gene TRBJ1-1, with D possibly being TRBD1 (6 bases). The sequence came from a girl between 10 and 17 years old with multiple sclerosis. CDR3 loop: CASSVDSSRAEAFF. CDR3 DNA sequence: TGCGCCAGCAGCGTGGACAGCTCGCGAGCTGAAGCTTTCTTT.